This entry features one TCR beta chain sequence. The specificity of this receptor is unknown. Per-base qualities were not stored, and no clone one base away is much larger. Libraries came from the immunoSEQ multiplex PCR assay. In TCRdb, the immuneACCESS table is reduced to in-frame sequences with V and J assigned. These tables do not hold every clone; where another copy was compared, an unresolved V gene accounts for under half, and the others remain unexplained. The sample has 600,000 to 900,000 clones on record, approximately 83% of them singletons. The ten largest clones take up over 0.008% of the sample. The germline V end is reduced by 1 base and the J end by 3 bases; junction bases left unmatched: 8. The CDR1 and CDR2 encoded by the germline V gene are MNHNS and SASEGT. The CDR3 runs 18 amino acids, cysteine and phenylalanine included. Just CDR3 DNA is preserved here, 54 bases in frame from base 1.

This record comes from a study of shared T cell receptors in the human thymus (dated by TCRdb to the early 2020s). About the study as a whole: The study examined how self-reactive, shared T-cell receptor alpha chains are generated in the human thymus.

The sample was also linked to a second study, of human thymus T cells. The second study reports: The donors were immunologically healthy infants in Finland who had open corrective cardiac surgery for congenital heart defects. Thymus tissue was collected as surgical resects that were removed during corrective cardiac surgery. Biased V and J gene segment usage appeared to be present in both thymic and peripheral blood repertoires. The related research found that thymic TCR repertoires overlapped highly between unrelated individuals. TCR alpha and beta repertoires from about 8 infant thymus samples and four related peripheral blood samples were characterized in the study. Donor ages ranged from roughly 6 to 244 days, and the cohort comprised five to seven male and two female infants. After being mechanically released from the tissue, thymocytes were kept at -70 degrees C in pellets of roughly 10-30 million cells. A QIAsymphony instrument was used to extract genomic DNA from the frozen cell pellets. The immunoSEQ multiplex PCR assay was used to amplify the TCRB and TCRAD loci from a standardized quantity of quality-controlled genomic DNA. The V(D)J region was spanned by amplicons of a length sufficient to cover the CDR3 and to identify V and J genes. The commercial immunoSEQ service was used to sequence amplicons on an Illumina platform. Corrections for primer bias and sequencing errors followed previously described methods, while TCRAD and TCRB definitions were based on the IMGT database. Analysis of the repertoires was done with immunoSEQ Analyzer 3.0 and VDJTools and included basic statistics, V/J segment usage, diversity estimates, rarefaction and pairwise overlap. Chao1, ChaoE, Efron-Thisted, Shannon and inverse Simpson indices were used to estimate diversity, which was also estimated on datasets down-sampled to the smallest sample. For repertoire overlap, CDR3 nucleotide sequence, V gene and J gene had to match strictly, and clustering was done by Jaccard-based multidimensional scaling. Thymus samples yielded on average approximately 800,000 unique TCRB clonotypes, compared with some 83,000 from blood samples.

Material for sequencing was thymocytes. This TCR was sampled from a girl under two years old with a congenital heart defect. Donor details come from another sample of the same person, matched by shared clones. Rearrangement joined TRBV6-1 to TRBJ2-1; 11 middle bases align to TRBD2. The CDR3: CASSEEVAGGRYYNEQFF. Read as DNA, the sequence is TGTGCCAGCAGTGAAGAAGTAGCGGGGGGGAGGTACTACAATGAGCAGTTCTTC.